This paragraph reports one T cell receptor beta chain. What it binds is not known. Nominally healthy donors were sampled, though unrecorded immune exposures were likely. A multiplex PCR was run with 60 Vbeta primers and 13 Jbeta primers. The assay was immunoSEQ multiplex PCR, and TCRdb's table has in-frame clones only and misses some. The sample table includes approximately 130,000 clones. The data belong to a study of cytomegalovirus exposure and HLA in healthy donors. Overall study results and limits: Within a later analysis, the majority of CMV-associated TCR beta chains appeared HLA-restricted. Most of the TCR beta V segments (in an earlier analysis) were productive either about 90% or about 30% of the time.

With V trimmed by 3 bases and J by 8 bases, 13 bases remained unmatched. CDR1 LGHNT and CDR2 FRNRAP come from the germline V gene. The CDR3 runs 18 residues. The source of this sequence is a woman aged 55-70 years in good health and CMV-seronegative. The V and J genes are TRBV12-5 and TRBJ2-1; 13 bases agree with TRBD2. Sequencing was done on a sample of PBMCs. The DNA for the CDR3 is TGTGCTAGTGGTTTCCTGACTAGCGGGAGGTCTAAATTTGATGAGCAGTTCTTC. This gives the protein CASGFLTSGRSKFDEQFF. The full variable domain, with the rest looked up from reference TRBV12-5 and TRBJ2-1, is DARVTQTPRHKVTEMGQEVTMRCQPILGHNTVFWYRQTMMQGLELLAYFRNRAPLDDSGMPKDRFSAEMPDATLATLKIQPSEPRDSAVYFCASGFLTSGRSKFDEQFFGPGTRLTVL.